This T cell receptor (beta chain) is from a study of blood T cell repertoires in COVID-19. The CDR3 contains 12 residues. Germline values: CDR1 SGHRS, CDR2 YFSETQ. V dropped 4 bases and J dropped 2 bases, with 7 bases sitting between them. The method was immunoSEQ multiplex PCR; TCRdb's version includes in-frame clones alone and lacks a portion of them. The repertoire includes approximately 67,000 clones, about 90% of them detected once, and about 7.3% sits in the top ten. This clone is a singleton in its sample. The V gene is TRBV5-1, the J gene TRBJ2-7; the D is unclear. This clonotype was obtained from a human donor in a cohort sampled during active COVID-19. Input material: peripheral blood. The CDR3 here is CASSNEAYEQYF. The CDR3 DNA follows: TGCGCCAGCAGCAACGAGGCCTACGAGCAGTACTTC.